These 24 T cell receptor beta chains were all obtained from the same sample, sequenced in a study of regulatory T cells in long-lasting Graves disease. Construction of TCR beta libraries relied on iRepertoire HTBI primers and on Arm-PCR targeting CDR3 regions. Each CDR3 protein is one row after TCRdb ran MiXCR on the multiplex PCR reads. The repertoire includes around 450,000 distinct CDR3 sequences, just under 15% of them detected once, and approximately 16% sits in the top ten. Time point meaning: newly diagnosed GD, antithyroid drugs for less than 3 months. The TCR library used RNA extracted from PBMCs. The same data also went into a second study, on T cells in Graves' hyperthyroidism and ophthalmopathy.

Sequenced here: peripheral blood mononuclear cells (PBMCs), sampled at new diagnosis, from a patient treated with antithyroid drugs. All receptors come from a woman in her 30s with Graves disease.

This clonotype appeared a few times. The chain employs TRBV7-2 and TRBJ1-1; D gene uncertain. The germline V gene encodes CDR1 SGHTA and CDR2 FQGNSA. This CDR3 contains 13 residues. V lost 3 bases and J lost 7, with 12 bases in between. The CDR3 is CASSLDQALEAFF. CDR3 bases: TGTGCCAGCAGCTTGGACCAGGCCCTTGAAGCTTTCTTT.

The V gene is TRBV6-2 or TRBV6-3, the J gene TRBJ1-1; a possible D gene is TRBD1 (5 bases). The CDR3 consists of 13 residues. Looked up from germline, CDR1 is MNHEY and CDR2 is SVGEGT. V was shortened by 5 bases and J by 1 base, with 8 bases between the two germline ends. The CDR3 sequence: CASSKTENTEAFF. CDR3 nucleotides: TGTGCCAGCAGTAAGACAGAGAACACTGAAGCTTTCTTT.

V gene TRBV4-1 combines with J gene TRBJ2-1, with D perhaps given as TRBD1 or TRBD2 (5 bases each). Germline loops: CDR1 MGHRA, CDR2 YSYEKL. Between the trimmed V and J ends, which lost 5 bases and 7 bases, there was a span of 15 bases. This CDR3 comprises 14 residues. The CDR3 region is CASSEHGAVNEQFF. CDR3 DNA: TGCGCCAGCAGCGAACACGGGGCAGTGAATGAGCAGTTCTTC.

The table lists this clonotype with a count of one. The conserved closing phenylalanine or tryptophan is absent in this CDR3, likely reflecting a read error. The chain couples TRBV29-1 to TRBJ1-4; no definite D call. V lost 6 bases, J lost 0 bases, and 8 bases lay in between. The length of the CDR3 is 13 residues. In germline, CDR1 is SQVTM, CDR2 ANQGSEA. The CDR3 nucleotides read TGCAGCGTAGAGGACGCAACTAATGAAAAACTGTTTCTT. This translates into CSVEDATNEKLFL.

This chain joins TRBV19 and TRBJ2-3; D unresolved. CDR1 and CDR2 from the germline V gene are LNHDA and SQIVND (reference sequence). Trimming shortened V by 2 bases and J by 8 bases, and 8 bases separated the two germline ends. CDR3 size: 12 residues. CDR3 nucleotide sequence: TGTGCCAGTAGTATACAGGCCGGTACGCAGTATTTT. Its translation: CASSIQAGTQYF. Full variable domain (missing parts from reference TRBV19 and TRBJ2-3): DGGITQSPKYLFRKEGQNVTLSCEQNLNHDAMYWYRQDPGQGLRLIYYSQIVNDFQKGDIAEGYSVSREKKESFPLTVTSAQKNPTAFYLCASSIQAGTQYFGPGTRLTVL.

This clonotype was detected only a few times. This may come from a read error, since a much larger clone is one base off. This rearrangement joins TRBV6-1 to TRBJ2-7; D possibly matches TRBD1 or TRBD2 (5 bases each). The V end was cut by 9 bases, the J end by 3 bases, with 27 bases between. Germline CDR1 MNHNS, CDR2 SASEGT. The CDR3 is 17 amino acids. The CDR3 coding sequence is TGTGCCAGTTTTCCCACGGGACCAGGTGGGAATTACTACGAGCAGTACTTC. This encodes CASFPTGPGGNYYEQYF.

This clonotype appeared many times. The chain links TRBV28 to TRBJ2-1; 9 bases are a match to TRBD2. V lost 5 bases and J lost 7; bases outside the gene matches: 30. The CDR3 has 22 amino acids. The germline gives CDR1 MDHEN, CDR2 SYDVKM. In DNA, the CDR3 is TGTGCCAGCAGTGCCCGCCGGCCGGTGCTTACTCCGAGCGGGAGGTTCGCTAATGAGCAGTTCTTC. The encoded protein is CASSARRPVLTPSGRFANEQFF.

The table lists this clonotype with many counts. This sequence joins TRBV6-2 or TRBV6-3 and TRBJ2-7; 7 nucleotides align to TRBD2. The CDR3 runs 15 residues. Trimming took 6 bases from V and 0 from J; bases not matched to a gene: 8. Germline assignment: CDR1 MNHEY and CDR2 SVGEGT. The CDR3 nucleotides are TGTGCCAGCAGCTCAACTAGCGCTAGCTCCTACGAGCAGTACTTC. Amino acids: CASSSTSASSYEQYF.

This chain connects TRBV6-2 or TRBV6-3 to TRBJ2-7; D is possibly TRBD1 (6 bases). Germline-derived CDR1 and CDR2 are MNHEY and SVGEGT. V lost 2 bases to trimming and J lost 2 bases, with 10 bases between them. This CDR3 has 14 amino acids. CDR3 loop: CASSYDRRTYEQYF. The CDR3 DNA reads as TGTGCCAGCAGTTACGACAGGCGGACCTACGAGCAGTACTTC.

This clonotype turned up a few times. V usage is TRBV10-3 and J usage is TRBJ1-4; TRBD1 aligns across 7 bases. Trimming cost V 5 bases and J 0 bases; bases outside gene matches: 3. CDR3 length equals 15 residues. The germline CDR1 and CDR2 sequences are ENHRY and SYGVKD. DNA of the CDR3: TGTGCCATCAGTCGACAGGGTGCAACTAATGAAAAACTGTTTTTT. Amino acids: CAISRQGATNEKLFF.

This clonotype was recorded many times. The rearrangement joins TRBV30 to TRBJ2-5, with 9 bases matching TRBD2. CDR3 length equals 16 residues. V gave up 4 bases and J gave up 1 base; unmatched junction bases: 10. The germline V gene has CDR1 GTSNPN and CDR2 SVGIG (reference sequence). The CDR3 DNA sequence: TGTGCCTGGACCGGAAAGGCAGCGGGGGGCCAAGAGACCCAGTACTTC. This sequence encodes CAWTGKAAGGQETQYF.

This chain connects TRBV19 to TRBJ2-1; D unclear. This CDR3 region has 13 residues. CDR1 LNHDA and CDR2 SQIVND come from the germline V gene (reference sequence). Trimming stripped 1 base from V and 6 bases from J, with 7 bases between. CDR3 loop: CASSIALVNEQFF. The CDR3 coding sequence is TGTGCCAGTAGTATAGCATTGGTCAATGAGCAGTTCTTC.

This clonotype was found many times. This chain links TRBV20-1 with TRBJ1-5; the match to TRBD1 covers 7 bases. The ends lost 3 bases at V and 0 bases at J; junction bases unmatched: 14. Germline V gives CDR1 DFQATT, CDR2 SNEGSKA (reference sequence). CDR3 length: 18 residues. CDR3 nucleotides: TGCAGTGCTAGTGAGGGGGCGACCTCGACTTTTAGCAATCAGCCCCAGCATTTT. Translation gives CSASEGATSTFSNQPQHF.

The table lists this clonotype with many counts. The chain couples TRBV30 to TRBJ2-5; D gene unclear. Trimming pared 2 bases from V and 5 bases from J, leaving 3 bases between. This CDR3 is 10 amino acids long. Per germline, CDR1 GTSNPN and CDR2 SVGIG (reference sequence). This CDR3 is CAWSLETQYF. CDR3 nucleotides: TGTGCCTGGAGTTTGGAGACCCAGTACTTC.

Worth noting for this clonotype: A clone one base away is much larger, so this may be a read error. V usage is TRBV3-1 and J usage is TRBJ2-1; 10 bases are a match to TRBD2. The germline V gene encodes CDR1 LGHDT and CDR2 YNNKEL (reference sequence). Unmatched junction bases numbered 6, after V lost 4 bases and J lost 6 bases. The CDR3 spans 15 residues. The CDR3 region is CASSPGTSAGNEQFF. CDR3 in DNA: TGTGCCAGCAGCCCCGGGACTAGCGCGGGCAATGAGCAGTTCTTC.

This clonotype has a count of ten or more. The V call is TRBV13, the J call TRBJ1-1; 9 positions match TRBD1. The CDR3 totals 14 residues. V lost 0 bases and J lost 8; bases outside the gene matches: 4. Germline V gene data show CDR1 as PRHDT and CDR2 as FYEKMQ (reference sequence). The CDR3 DNA follows: TGTGCCAGCAGCTTAGGGGGACAGGGACGAGAAGCTTTCTTT. It translates to CASSLGGQGREAFF.

This clonotype has only a few counts. The chain combines TRBV14 with TRBJ1-6; D call uncertain. CDR3 length: 15 residues. Germline CDR1 is SGHDN and CDR2 is FVKESK. V lost 0 bases to trimming and J lost 9 bases, with 12 bases between them. CDR3 in DNA: TGTGCCAGCAGCCAAGATTCGGGCGGCGGTTCACCCCTCCACTTT. Amino acids: CASSQDSGGGSPLHF.

This chain uses TRBV12-3 or TRBV12-4 with TRBJ1-1, with 8 bases lining up with TRBD1. J gave up 6 bases and V 6 bases, and 9 bases lay outside the gene matches. The CDR3 runs to 14 residues. CDR3 sequence reads: CASRPDRDFAEAFF. Written as DNA, the CDR3 is TGTGCCAGCAGGCCGGACAGGGATTTCGCTGAAGCTTTCTTT.

This clonotype appeared a few times. This chain connects TRBV20-1 to TRBJ2-7, with 7 bases matching TRBD1. CDR3 length: 13 amino acids. J gave up 4 bases and V 3 bases, and 6 bases lay outside the gene matches. CDR1 and CDR2 from the germline V gene are DFQATT and SNEGSKA (reference sequence). CDR3 in DNA: TGCAGTGCTAGGGTTGACAGGGTGTACGAGCAGTACTTC. Amino acids: CSARVDRVYEQYF.

The V call is TRBV5-1, the J call TRBJ2-7; a possible D gene is TRBD1 (6 bases). The germline V and J ends were trimmed by 7 bases and 3 bases, with 14 bases remaining between them. Per germline, CDR1 SGHRS and CDR2 YFSETQ. CDR3 length equals 13 residues. The CDR3 DNA reads as TGCGCCAGCTCGAGGGACAAGAACTACGAGCAGTACTTC. As protein: CASSRDKNYEQYF.

The chain joins TRBV6-9 to TRBJ2-3, with D hard to call. Per germline, CDR1 MNHGY and CDR2 SVAAGI. V shed 3 bases and J shed 5 bases, with 6 bases lying between them. This CDR3 has 12 residues. The CDR3 sequence: CASSYLGDTQYF. CDR3 in DNA: TGTGCCAGCAGTTACTTGGGAGATACGCAGTATTTT.

Comments on this clonotype: A much bigger clone sits one base away, suggesting this may be a read error. As DNA, the CDR3 is TGTGCCAGCAGTCCGCACCCGGACAGTCTCCGCTCCTACGAGCAGTTCTTC. This translates into CASSPHPDSLRSYEQFF. The chain combines TRBV27 with TRBJ2-1; the D gene is possibly TRBD1 (6 bases). Trimming cost V 5 bases and J 10 bases, with 27 bases left between them. CDR1 and CDR2 from the germline V gene are MNHEY and SMNVEV (reference sequence). CDR3 length equals 17 residues.

In its sample, this clonotype was seen many times. The junction departs from the called germline gene at one end, perhaps through a read error. The rearrangement links TRBV4-1 to TRBJ2-3; D may be TRBD2 (5 bases). The CDR3 is made up of 14 amino acids. Germline V gene sequence: CDR1 MGHRA, CDR2 YSYEKL. The CDR3 spells CASSQAASTDTQYF. In DNA, the CDR3 is TGTGCCAGCAGCCAAGCGGCTAGCACAGATACGCAGTATTTT.

This clonotype showed up many times. The chain has TRBV6-5 and TRBJ1-1; D gene unclear. Germline V gene data show CDR1 as MNHEY and CDR2 as SVGAGI. CDR3 length equals 14 residues. V was shortened by 0 bases and J by 7 bases, with 12 bases between the two germline ends. CDR3 bases: TGTGCCAGCAGTTACTCAGTTCGATGGGGTGAAGCTTTCTTT. The encoded protein is CASSYSVRWGEAFF.